These 6 T cell receptor beta chains came from one sample sequenced in a study of tissue T cells after allogeneic stem cell transplantation. Time point noted: mouse harvest day 7 after allogeneic transplant. Each mouse received 10^7 T-cell-depleted marrow cells plus 10^6 splenic CD5+ T cells by tail vein. Sequencing used immunoSEQ multiplex PCR; TCRdb keeps in-frame clones, though not all of them. The repertoire holds 9,000 to 9,500 clones, with about 50% as singletons. The material sequenced was gut tissue. The receptors come from a female BALB/c mouse given C57BL/6 T cells with graft-versus-host disease after an allogeneic hematopoietic cell transplant.

Worth noting for this clone: Mouse germline and gene names are used. The read is 1 residue too short to cover the CDR3 end, so that end is filled in from the germline J gene. The gene calls are TRBV13-2 and TRBJ1-5; perhaps TRBD1 as D (6 bases). The V and J ends lost 1 base and 3 bases respectively, with 8 bases between them. Germline lookup yields CDR1 NNHNN and CDR2 SYGAGS (reference sequence). The CDR3 is 14 amino acids. The covered CDR3 bases are TGTGCCAGCGGTGATAGGGGGGGCAACCAGGCTCCGCTT. Translation gives CASGDRGGNQAPL. The entire CDR3 reads CASGDRGGNQAPLF.

This clone has just a few counts. Germline and genes here are mouse. The read gets to within 1 residue of the CDR3 end, and the germline J gene fills in the rest. The genes are TRBV23 and TRBJ2-4; the table's D call of TRBD2 was not tested on the DNA. Per germline, CDR1 KGHTA and CDR2 FQNQQP. This CDR3 spans 14 amino acids. CDR3 sequence reads: CSSSQSRGAQTLYF. The covered CDR3 bases are TGCTCCAGCAGTCAATCGAGGGGGGCGCAAACCTTGTAC. Based on the CDR3 plus reference TRBV23 and TRBJ2-4, the full variable domain is DAAVTQKPRYLIKMKGQEAEMKCIPEKGHTAVFWYQQKQSKELKFLIYFQNQQPLDQIDMVKERFSAVCPSSSLCSLGIRTCEAEDSALYLCSSSQSRGAQTLYFGAGTRLSVL.

In regard to this clone: Gene names and germline match the mouse. Sequencing ends 1 residue short of the CDR3 end; the germline J gene provides the rest. The chain recombines TRBV16 with TRBJ2-7; TRBD2 aligns across 11 bases. This CDR3 is 14 amino acids long. Germline lookup yields CDR1 SGHSA and CDR2 FRNQAP. Trimming at V came to 1 base and at J to 4 bases, leaving 0 bases not matched to a gene. The CDR3: CASSLGDWGYEQYF. The CDR3 bases that were read are TGTGCAAGCAGCTTAGGGGACTGGGGGTATGAACAGTAC.

As to this clone: Gene names refer to mouse genes. The CDR3 end lies 1 residue beyond the end of the read and is filled in from the germline J gene. V and J are TRBV19 and TRBJ1-2, with TRBD1 matching 10 bases. Germline CDR1 reads FNHDT; CDR2 reads SITEND (reference sequence). The CDR3 loop spans 15 amino acids. V was clipped by 4 bases and J by 0 bases; unmatched bases: 3. The CDR3 region is CASSRTGGANSDYTF. The sequenced part of the CDR3 DNA is TGTGCCAGCAGTCGGACAGGGGGTGCAAACTCCGACTACACC.

Concerning this clone: Any gene name here is a mouse gene name. Read data end 1 residue before the CDR3 end; the end is taken from the germline J gene. V is TRBV13-1 and J is TRBJ2-7, with 10 bases aligning to TRBD2. Germline V gives CDR1 NSHNY, CDR2 SYGAGN. The CDR3 contains 13 residues. Losses at the gene ends were 8 bases for V and 7 bases for J; bases not matched to a gene: 9. The CDR3 DNA, read in part, is TGTGCCAGTACTCACTGGGGGGGAGAGGAACAGTAC. It codes for CASTHWGGEEQY. The full CDR3 protein is CASTHWGGEEQYF.

On this clone itself: The genes and germline here are from mouse. The read finishes 1 residue shy of the CDR3 end, and the germline J gene is used to complete it. J is TRBJ1-1 and V is TRBV23; TRBD1 is taken as the D call from the table, unchecked against the DNA. Germline CDR1 and CDR2: KGHTA and FQNQQP. The CDR3 spans 12 residues. The CDR3 loop reads CSSSQPDTEVFF. The DNA read from the CDR3 is TGCTCCAGCAGTCAACCAGACACAGAAGTCTTC.